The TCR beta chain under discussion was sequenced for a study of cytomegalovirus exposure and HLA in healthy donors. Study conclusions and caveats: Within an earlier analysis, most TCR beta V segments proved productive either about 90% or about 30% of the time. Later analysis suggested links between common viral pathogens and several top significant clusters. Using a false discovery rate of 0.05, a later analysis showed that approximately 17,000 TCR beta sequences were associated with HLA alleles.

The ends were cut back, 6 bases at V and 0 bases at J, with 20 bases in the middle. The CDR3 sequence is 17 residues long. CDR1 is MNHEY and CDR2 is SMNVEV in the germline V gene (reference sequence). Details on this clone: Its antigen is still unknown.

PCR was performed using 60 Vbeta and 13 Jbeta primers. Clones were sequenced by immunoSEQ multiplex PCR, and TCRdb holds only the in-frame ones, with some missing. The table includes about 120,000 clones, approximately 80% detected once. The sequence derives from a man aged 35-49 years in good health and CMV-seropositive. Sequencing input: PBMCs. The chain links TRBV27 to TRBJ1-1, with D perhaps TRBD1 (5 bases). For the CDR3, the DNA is TGTGCCAGCAGCTTGAGGCAGGGAATTGGGATGAACACTGAAGCTTTCTTT. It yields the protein CASSLRQGIGMNTEAFF.